This T cell receptor beta chain was sequenced in a study of T cells in Graves' hyperthyroidism and ophthalmopathy. V dropped 4 bases and J dropped 4 bases, with 8 bases sitting between them. Germline-derived CDR1 and CDR2 are SEHNR and FQNEAQ (reference sequence). The CDR3 loop spans 12 amino acids. Ophthalmopathy patients had Clinical Activity Score at least 3, NOSPECS grade at least 4, duration under 3 months. What was amplified from RNA transcripts were TCR beta CDR3 regions. An initial round of RT-PCR targeting the TCR CDR3 relied on the HTBI primer set. One entry per CDR3 protein results from TCRdb running MiXCR on the multiplex PCR reads. The data contain hundreds of thousands of distinct CDR3 sequences, roughly 14% of them singletons. There are many counts of this clonotype.

The sample taken for sequencing was blood. The clonotype was recovered from a man younger than 35 with Graves' ophthalmopathy. The gene calls are TRBV7-9 and TRBJ2-7; no reliable D call. The CDR3 sequence is CASSSKSYEQYF. The CDR3 DNA follows: TGTGCCAGCAGCTCAAAGTCATACGAGCAGTACTTC.